This TCR beta chain was obtained from a study of Ad26.COV2.S vaccination and SARS-CoV-2 variants. On the study more broadly: Ad26.COV2.S shots went into the muscle once or twice, 56 days apart.

TCRdb's table, derived via immunoSEQ multiplex PCR, lists solely in-frame clones and lacks some. The table has hundreds of thousands of clones, around 90% seen once. A note on this clone: Its specificity is unknown.

The treatment was: some 20 received Ad26.COV2.S at low or high dose, single or two shots; 5 received placebo; per-sample allocation not given. The investigators took samples on day 63 after the first vaccine or placebo injection. In Boston, an adult donor aged 18-55 years took part. Participants' vaccine, an Ad26 vector, delivered Wuhan-strain SARS-CoV-2 spike. Study-wide results and limits: Relative to placebo recipients, vaccine recipients exhibited elevated spike-specific TCR breadth.

This material consisted of peripheral blood, taken in a trial of Ad26.COV2.S vaccine versus placebo. The TCR originated in a person aged 18-60 years who received the Ad26.COV2.S COVID-19 vaccine or a placebo.

The CDR3 DNA reads as TGTGCCAGCACCGCCGGGACAGGGTATGGCTACACCTTC. It yields the protein CASTAGTGYGYTF. V gene TRBV12-3 or TRBV12-4 combines with J gene TRBJ1-2, with 9 bases lining up with TRBD1. The CDR3 length is 13 residues. J gave up 5 bases and V 7 bases, and 5 bases lay outside the gene matches.